What follows are 21 T cell receptor beta chains derived from one specimen sequenced in a study of cytomegalovirus exposure and HLA in healthy donors. The PCR was carried out with 60 Vbeta primers and 13 Jbeta primers. The repertoire was sequenced with immunoSEQ multiplex PCR; TCRdb's copy has only in-frame clones and lacks some. This sample yields over 100,000 clones, of which around 81% are seen a single time; 2.2% belongs to the top ten. What was sequenced was PBMCs. These receptors were taken from a woman aged 25-40 years in good health and CMV-seronegative.

The CDR3 protein is CASSLAGDSYEQYF. The DNA of the CDR3 is TGTGCCAGCAGCTTAGCAGGGGACTCCTACGAGCAGTACTTC. V usage is TRBV7-2 and J usage is TRBJ2-7; TRBD1 might be the D (5 bases). CDR1 SGHTA and CDR2 FQGNSA come from the germline V gene. The length of the CDR3 is 14 residues. The V end lost 0 bases, the J end lost 0 bases, and 6 bases lay between the germline ends.

V gene TRBV7-2 combines with J gene TRBJ2-7; maybe TRBD2 (6 bases). The CDR3 is 14 amino acids. The V end lost 8 bases, the J end lost 0 bases, and 14 bases lay between the germline ends. Germline V gene sequence: CDR1 SGHTA, CDR2 FQGNSA. CDR3 region: CASEGTQSSYEQYF. The CDR3, as DNA: TGTGCCAGCGAAGGGACTCAGAGCTCCTACGAGCAGTACTTC.

The J gene is TRBJ2-1, the V gene TRBV30; D ambiguous. The germline V and J ends were trimmed by 5 bases and 4 bases, with 6 bases remaining between them. The length of the CDR3 is 11 residues. Germline V lookup: CDR1 GTSNPN, CDR2 SVGIG (reference sequence). As DNA, the CDR3 is TGTGCCTGGGACTTATACAATGAGCAGTTCTTC. This encodes CAWDLYNEQFF. The variable domain in full, completed from reference TRBV30 and TRBJ2-1, reads SQTIHQWPATLVQPVGSPLSLECTVEGTSNPNLYWYRQAAGRGLQLLFYSVGIGQISSEVPQNLSASRPQDRQFILSSKKLLLSDSGFYLCAWDLYNEQFFGPGTRLTVL.

This rearrangement joins TRBV4-2 to TRBJ2-1; 15 nucleotides align to TRBD2. The CDR3 has 18 residues. Germline CDR1 and CDR2: LGHNA and YNFKEQ. J gave up 2 bases and V 1 base, and 3 bases lay outside the gene matches. The CDR3 nucleotides are TGTGCCAGCAGCCAAGGGACTAGCGGGAGGGGCGCCTACAATGAGCAGTTCTTC. Translating gives CASSQGTSGRGAYNEQFF.

This sequence joins TRBV29-1 and TRBJ2-3; 8 bases align to TRBD2. Trimming at V came to 6 bases and at J to 4 bases, leaving 9 bases not matched to a gene. The CDR3 totals 14 residues. The V gene's germline CDR1 is SQVTM and CDR2 ANQGSEA. This chain's CDR3 is CSVRGVAGPDTQYF. CDR3 bases: TGCAGCGTAAGGGGAGTAGCGGGACCAGATACGCAGTATTTT.

The chain joins TRBV7-2 to TRBJ1-4; possibly TRBD1 for D (6 bases). Per the germline V gene, CDR1 is SGHTA and CDR2 is FQGNSA. Trimming removed 5 bases at V and 4 bases at J, with 11 bases between. CDR3 length equals 14 residues. CDR3 DNA: TGTGCCAGCAGCCCAGGACAGCGTAATGAAAAACTGTTTTTT. Protein sequence: CASSPGQRNEKLFF.

This chain joins TRBV5-1 and TRBJ2-5, with D perhaps TRBD1 (5 bases). The J call is in doubt because the DNA end fits TRBJ2-7 better. The CDR3 totals 12 residues. Germline assignment: CDR1 SGHRS and CDR2 YFSETQ. This CDR3 is CASSPGLYEQYF. In DNA, the CDR3 is TGCGCCAGCAGCCCAGGGTTATACGAGCAGTACTTC.

The rearrangement links TRBV11-2 to TRBJ2-7, with TRBD1 matching 9 bases. V dropped 3 bases and J dropped 2; count of bases not matched to a gene: 2. Germline CDR1 and CDR2: SGHAT and FQNNGV. The CDR3 loop spans 14 amino acids. The CDR3 bases are TGTGCCAGCAGCTTGGACAGGGGACCCTACGAGCAGTACTTC. Translating gives CASSLDRGPYEQYF.

This sequence joins TRBV21-1 and TRBJ1-1; the D segment call TRBD1 is taken from the table without a DNA check. TRBV21-1 is flagged as a pseudogene. The CDR3 runs to 20 residues. CDR3 amino acids: CASSISGTGNREGNGTEAFF. The CDR3 DNA reads TGTGCCAGCAGCATTTCCGGGACAGGCAACAGGGAAGGAAACGGCACTGAAGCTTTCTTT.

The chain joins TRBV7-3 to TRBJ1-1; D is perhaps TRBD1 (6 bases). There are 15 residues in the CDR3. The germline gives CDR1 SGHTA, CDR2 FQGTGA. Trimming stripped 5 bases from V and 1 base from J, with 14 bases between. The CDR3 loop reads CASSPVGGRNTEAFF. Here the CDR3 DNA reads TGTGCCAGCAGCCCAGTGGGGGGGCGGAACACTGAAGCTTTCTTT. Full variable domain (outside the CDR3, taken from reference TRBV7-3 and TRBJ1-1): GAGVSQTPSNKVTEKGKYVELRCDPISGHTALYWYRQSLGQGPEFLIYFQGTGAADDSGLPNDRFFAVRPEGSVSTLKIQRTERGDSAVYLCASSPVGGRNTEAFFGQGTRLTVV.

This chain uses TRBV19 with TRBJ2-1; possibly TRBD2 for D (6 bases). The CDR3 has 15 amino acids. The germline V gene encodes CDR1 LNHDA and CDR2 SQIVND (reference sequence). With 6 bases removed from V and 9 bases from J, the gap between germline ends came to 21 bases. The CDR3 protein is CASSESGRSFGEQFF. The CDR3 bases are TGTGCCAGTAGCGAATCCGGGAGAAGCTTCGGTGAGCAGTTCTTC. Together with reference TRBV19 and TRBJ2-1, the CDR3 gives the full variable domain: DGGITQSPKYLFRKEGQNVTLSCEQNLNHDAMYWYRQDPGQGLRLIYYSQIVNDFQKGDIAEGYSVSREKKESFPLTVTSAQKNPTAFYLCASSESGRSFGEQFFGPGTRLTVL.

The chain carries TRBV5-1 and TRBJ1-1; the D is unclear. The CDR3 consists of 17 residues. From germline, CDR1 is SGHRS and CDR2 YFSETQ. V was shortened by 1 base and J by 1 base, with 17 bases between the two germline ends. The DNA of the CDR3 is TGCGCCAGCAGCTTGTCCGGCCCCGGGGATACGAACACTGAAGCTTTCTTT. Translated: CASSLSGPGDTNTEAFF.

The sample holds a few counts of this clone. V and J are TRBV28 and TRBJ1-3; no reliable D call. CDR1 and CDR2 from the germline V gene are MDHEN and SYDVKM. Trimming removed 2 bases from V and 3 bases from J, with 8 bases in between. The CDR3 length is 14 residues. The CDR3 spells CASSLLGNGNTIYF. The CDR3 coding sequence is TGTGCCAGCAGTTTACTCGGGAATGGAAACACCATATATTTT.

J is TRBJ2-5 and V is TRBV19; TRBD1 might be the D (6 bases). Germline V gene lookup returns CDR1 LNHDA and CDR2 SQIVND (reference sequence). The CDR3 runs to 14 residues. V was clipped by 4 bases and J by 1 base, with 10 bases between them. For the CDR3, the DNA is TGTGCCAGTAGTAGCAGGGACACCCAAGAGACCCAGTACTTC. It is translated as CASSSRDTQETQYF.

This sequence joins TRBV6-1 and TRBJ2-5; TRBD1 aligns across 8 bases. From germline, CDR1 is MNHNS and CDR2 SASEGT. After removal of 7 bases from V and 5 bases from J, the junction contained 12 bases not matched to a gene. The CDR3 contains 15 residues. The chain's CDR3 is CASTAGQVRGETQYF. Written as DNA, the CDR3 is TGTGCCAGCACGGCGGGACAGGTCAGGGGGGAGACCCAGTACTTC.

The CDR3 bases are TGTGCCAGCAGTTTTCGGTCCTCCTACGAGCAGTACTTC. Protein product: CASSFRSSYEQYF. This chain joins TRBV27 and TRBJ2-7; no firm D call. Trimming cost V 3 bases and J 0 bases, with 6 bases left between them. CDR3 length: 13 amino acids. Germline CDR1 MNHEY, CDR2 SMNVEV (reference sequence).

J is TRBJ2-1 and V is TRBV7-9; 8 bases fit TRBD2. The germline gives CDR1 SEHNR, CDR2 FQNEAQ (reference sequence). V shed 8 bases, J shed 0 bases, and the junction held 9 bases outside the gene matches. The length of the CDR3 is 16 residues. CDR3 bases: TGTGCCAGCCTCCGGATAGCGGGAATCTCCTACAATGAGCAGTTCTTC. Translating gives CASLRIAGISYNEQFF.

The rearrangement links TRBV18 to TRBJ2-7, with D perhaps matching TRBD2 (6 bases). Between the trimmed V and J ends, which lost 6 bases and 2 bases, there was a span of 14 bases. The CDR3 covers 14 residues. CDR1 is KGHSH, CDR2 LQKENI, per germline. The CDR3 nucleotides are TGTGCCAGCTCTCCCGGGACTCAGACCTACGAGCAGTACTTC. Its protein is CASSPGTQTYEQYF.

J is TRBJ1-1 and V is TRBV11-2; tentatively, D is TRBD1 (6 bases). Germline V gene data show CDR1 as SGHAT and CDR2 as FQNNGV. Trimming stripped 5 bases from V and 0 bases from J, with 13 bases between. CDR3 size: 15 residues. The CDR3 reads CASSRTTGVNTEAFF. The CDR3 DNA sequence: TGTGCCAGCAGCCGAACGACAGGAGTGAACACTGAAGCTTTCTTT.

This clone was seen a single time. V and J are TRBV6-4 and TRBJ2-1, with D possibly matching TRBD2 (5 bases). In germline, CDR1 is MRHNA, CDR2 SNTAGT. Trimming cost V 0 bases and J 7 bases, with 13 bases left between them. The CDR3 extends over 15 amino acids. This CDR3 reads CASSDSEGRINEQFF. The CDR3 DNA is TGTGCCAGCAGTGACTCTGAGGGAAGGATAAATGAGCAGTTCTTC.

As to this clone: At one of its ends the junction is not consistent with the germline gene, which may arise from a read error. The chain recombines TRBV28 with TRBJ2-1; the match to TRBD2 covers 11 bases. From germline, CDR1 is MDHEN and CDR2 SYDVKM. CDR3 length: 15 amino acids. In DNA, the CDR3 is TGTGCCAGCAGTCCTCTCGGGACTAGCGGCCCCCGAGGGCTCTTC. Protein: CASSPLGTSGPRGLF.